These T cell receptor beta chains were read from a single sample in a study of spatial heterogeneity in lung cancer. One entry per CDR3 protein, called by TCRdb with MiXCR from the 5' RACE reads. The data contain about 60,000 distinct CDR3 sequences, 8.4% of them singletons. The source material was PBMCs, sampled at surgery. These receptors originate from a female donor with early-stage non-small cell lung cancer. CDR3s include the opening cysteine and the closing phenylalanine or tryptophan. The order of the fields is V gene, J gene, clone size, D gene, CDR3 DNA, CDR3 protein. A D gene is named only where the DNA matches it firmly. Clone sizes are given selectively: once, few, many, or a class where the clone is expanded.

>TRBV18|TRBJ2-1|NA|TRBD2
TGTGCCAGCTCCCAGCTAGCGGGAGACCTTGACAATGAGCAGTTCTTC
CASSQLAGDLDNEQFF
>TRBV5-1|TRBJ2-5|many|NA
TGCGCCAGCAGCTTGAGTCTAGCCAAAGAGACCCAGTACTTC
CASSLSLAKETQYF
>TRBV18|TRBJ2-7|few|NA
TGTGCCAGCTCACCAGCCGGGAGCCCCTCCTACGAGCAGTACTTC
CASSPAGSPSYEQYF
>TRBV12-3/TRBV12-4|TRBJ2-2|NA|TRBD2
TGTGCCAGCAGTTTCCTAAGCGGGGGACCGAACACCGGGGAGCTGTTTTTT
CASSFLSGGPNTGELFF
>TRBV29-1|TRBJ2-3|few|NA
TGCAGCGTTGGAGCAGATACGCAGTATTTT
CSVGADTQYF
>TRBV30|TRBJ2-5|NA|NA
TGTGCCTGGAGTGCGGGTTTCCGCGGGGACCAAGAGACCCAGTACTTC
CAWSAGFRGDQETQYF
>TRBV28|TRBJ1-1|NA|NA
TGTGCCAGCAGTTTACATGGCCGGGGATCCGAAGCTTTCTTT
CASSLHGRGSEAFF
>TRBV28|TRBJ2-1|few|TRBD1
TGTGCCAGCAGCACGACAGGGGGCCGCTACAATGAGCAGTTCTTC
CASSTTGGRYNEQFF
>TRBV19|TRBJ1-6|few|NA
TGTGCCAGTAGTGTCCAGGGGTGGAATTCACCCCTCCACTTT
CASSVQGWNSPLHF
>TRBV6-5|TRBJ2-7|NA|TRBD2
TGTGCCAGCTCCCGGGGGGGCCACGAGCAGTACTTC
CASSRGGHEQYF
>TRBV7-9|TRBJ1-5|medium-sized|NA
TGTGCCAGCAGCCAGACTCTGGAGGGTCAGCCCCAGCATTTT
CASSQTLEGQPQHF
>TRBV12-3/TRBV12-4|TRBJ1-1|NA|TRBD1
TGTGCCAGCAGTTTACTACAGGGGTTAAGCACTGAAGCTTTCTTT
CASSLLQGLSTEAFF
>TRBV12-3/TRBV12-4|TRBJ1-2|NA|TRBD1
TGTGCCAGCAGATACGCGACAGGGATTAACTATGGCTACACCTTC
CASRYATGINYGYTF
>TRBV7-3|TRBJ1-1|few|NA
TGTGCCAGCAGCACCGGGGGCACTGAAGCTTTCTTT
CASSTGGTEAFF
>TRBV7-9|TRBJ2-1|medium-sized|NA
TGTGCCAGCAGCTTAGAGGCGGGGAGCTCCTACAATGAGCAGTTCTTC
CASSLEAGSSYNEQFF
>TRBV6-5|TRBJ1-4|few|NA
TGTGCCAGCAGTCGCGGGAGGGCTAATGAAAAACTGTTTTTT
CASSRGRANEKLFF
>TRBV6-1|TRBJ2-7|few|TRBD2
TGTGCCAGCGCGCTACTAGCGGTCCAGAACGAGCAGTACTTC
CASALLAVQNEQYF
>TRBV2|TRBJ2-6|NA|TRBD2
TGTGCCAGCGAGATAGCGGGAGGAAGGGCCAACGTCCTGACTTTC
CASEIAGGRANVLTF
>TRBV3-1|TRBJ2-7|few|TRBD1
TGTGCCAGCAGCCTCCAGGGGGCCCAATACGAGCAGTACTTC
CASSLQGAQYEQYF